This entry lists 14 T cell receptor beta chains sequenced from one sample in a study of T cell responses to AZD1222 COVID-19 vaccine. Measured with immunoSEQ multiplex PCR; TCRdb has only the in-frame clones, and not every one. The repertoire holds about 120,000 clones, about 90% seen once, with more than 4.5% in the top ten. Sequences were derived from peripheral blood, sampled on day 0 of AZD1222 vaccination. These receptors were taken from an adult in good health.

V is TRBV6-5 and J is TRBJ1-1; no clear D. V lost 6 bases and J 3 bases, leaving 8 bases between the germline ends. This CDR3 has 12 amino acids. CDR1 and CDR2 (germline): MNHEY, SVGAGI. CDR3 protein: CASSDRDTEAFF. DNA of the CDR3: TGTGCCAGCAGCGACCGCGACACTGAAGCTTTCTTT.

CDR3 residues: CASSAYTGTNQPQHF. The CDR3 region has the DNA TGTGCCAGCAGTGCCTATACAGGTACCAATCAGCCCCAGCATTTT. V gene TRBV27 combines with J gene TRBJ1-5; weak D call: TRBD1 (5 bases). V was shortened by 5 bases and J by 3 bases, with 14 bases between the two germline ends. The CDR3 is 15 residues long. Germline V lookup: CDR1 MNHEY, CDR2 SMNVEV (reference sequence).

Comment on this clone: Distinct nucleotide sequences in the sample also encode this CDR3. This rearrangement joins TRBV11-3 to TRBJ1-1, with D perhaps TRBD1 (5 bases). This CDR3 contains 14 residues. V lost 6 bases to trimming and J lost 3 bases, with 14 bases between them. The germline V gene has CDR1 SGHNT and CDR2 YENEEA. The CDR3 DNA sequence: TGTGCCAGCAGTTTGGGGTGGGGCGACACTGAAGCTTTCTTT. Its protein product is CASSLGWGDTEAFF. Based on the CDR3 plus reference TRBV11-3 and TRBJ1-1, the full variable domain is EAGVVQSPRYKIIEKKQPVAFWCNPISGHNTLYWYLQNLGQGPELLIRYENEEAVDDSQLPKDRFSAERLKGVDSTLKIQPAELGDSAVYLCASSLGWGDTEAFFGQGTRLTVV.

The chain carries TRBV9 and TRBJ1-4, with D possibly being TRBD1 (5 bases). V was clipped by 4 bases and J by 6 bases, with 19 bases between them. Germline CDR1 reads SGDLS; CDR2 reads YYNGEE. There are 16 residues in the CDR3. CDR3 bases: TGTGCCAGCAGCCCCCGGTTAGGGACGGTGGATGAAAAACTGTTTTTT. This encodes CASSPRLGTVDEKLFF.

The chain carries TRBV7-9 and TRBJ2-5, with D uncertain. Germline CDR1 reads SEHNR; CDR2 reads FQNEAQ (reference sequence). The CDR3 runs to 13 residues. V shed 4 bases and J shed 0 bases, with 6 bases lying between them. In DNA form, the CDR3 reads TGTGCCAGCAGCTACCTGTACCAAGAGACCCAGTACTTC. Translated, it gives CASSYLYQETQYF.

CDR3 sequence (DNA): TGTGCCAGGAAGAAGGACAGCGCATCCACTGAAGCTTTCTTT. It is translated as CARKKDSASTEAFF. V and J are TRBV5-4 and TRBJ1-1, with D possibly being TRBD1 (6 bases). V lost 8 bases and J 4 bases, leaving 18 bases between the germline ends. The CDR3 totals 14 residues. The germline V gene encodes CDR1 SGHNT and CDR2 YYREEE (reference sequence).

This rearrangement joins TRBV9 to TRBJ1-1; D is uncertain. This CDR3 contains 11 residues. CDR1 and CDR2 (germline): SGDLS, YYNGEE. V lost 7 bases and J lost 2, with 6 bases in between. CDR3 nucleotide sequence: TGTGCCAGCGGACTAAACACTGAAGCTTTCTTT. Translation: CASGLNTEAFF.

The V call is TRBV5-1, the J call TRBJ1-4; a possible D gene is TRBD1 (6 bases). In germline, CDR1 is SGHRS, CDR2 YFSETQ. The CDR3 is 14 amino acids. The V and J ends lost 6 bases and 2 bases respectively, with 11 bases between them. The CDR3 coding sequence is TGCGCCAGCACGGATAGGGGGACTAATGAAAAACTGTTTTTT. Translating gives CASTDRGTNEKLFF.

V is TRBV21-1 and J is TRBJ2-7; the D call TRBD2 from the table was never checked on the DNA. TRBV21-1 is a documented pseudogene. The CDR3 has 14 residues. The DNA for the CDR3 is TGTGCCAGCAGCAAAGAGCCCATCCACCGGGAGCAGTACTTC. Amino acids: CASSKEPIHREQYF.

V gene TRBV6-2 or TRBV6-3 combines with J gene TRBJ2-3; 7 nucleotides line up with TRBD2. The junction had 9 bases not matched to a gene; V was cut back by 5 bases and J by 4 bases. The CDR3 totals 15 residues. Germline V gene lookup returns CDR1 MNHEY and CDR2 SVGEGT. The CDR3 DNA reads as TGTGCCAGCAGTATTCTAGCGGCCATACCAGATACGCAGTATTTT. It yields the protein CASSILAAIPDTQYF.

Concerning this clone: The DNA is omitted, as the CDR3 cannot be located on it reliably, and the CDR3 follows TCRdb's listing. The rearrangement uses TRBV28 and TRBJ2-7; the table's D call TRBD2 went unverified against the DNA. The CDR3 length is 16 residues, termini included. Per the germline V gene, CDR1 is MDHEN and CDR2 is SYDVKM. CDR3: CASSSSVEESTYEQYF.

The chain has TRBV20-1 and TRBJ1-4; 7 positions match TRBD1. Trimming took 3 bases from V and 6 from J; bases not matched to a gene: 4. CDR1 is DFQATT and CDR2 is SNEGSKA in the germline V gene (reference sequence). CDR3 length: 13 residues. The DNA for the CDR3 is TGCAGTGCTAGTGGGACAGCCCATGAAAAACTGTTTTTT. Translation gives CSASGTAHEKLFF.

The CDR3 DNA reads TGTGCCAGCAGCTTAGGCAGTGATAGCAATCAGCCCCAGCATTTT. As protein: CASSLGSDSNQPQHF. The chain couples TRBV7-8 to TRBJ1-5; no clear D gene. V gave up 1 base and J gave up 0 bases, with 7 bases separating them. The CDR3 consists of 15 residues. The germline CDR1 and CDR2 sequences are SGHVS and FQNEAQ.

The genes are TRBV19 and TRBJ2-1; 7 bases align to TRBD2. Germline V gives CDR1 LNHDA, CDR2 SQIVND (reference sequence). With 5 bases clipped from V and 7 bases from J, the junction kept 2 bases outside the gene matches. There are 12 residues in the CDR3. CDR3 residues: CASSPGGNEQFF. Here the CDR3 DNA reads TGTGCCAGTAGTCCCGGGGGGAATGAGCAGTTCTTC.